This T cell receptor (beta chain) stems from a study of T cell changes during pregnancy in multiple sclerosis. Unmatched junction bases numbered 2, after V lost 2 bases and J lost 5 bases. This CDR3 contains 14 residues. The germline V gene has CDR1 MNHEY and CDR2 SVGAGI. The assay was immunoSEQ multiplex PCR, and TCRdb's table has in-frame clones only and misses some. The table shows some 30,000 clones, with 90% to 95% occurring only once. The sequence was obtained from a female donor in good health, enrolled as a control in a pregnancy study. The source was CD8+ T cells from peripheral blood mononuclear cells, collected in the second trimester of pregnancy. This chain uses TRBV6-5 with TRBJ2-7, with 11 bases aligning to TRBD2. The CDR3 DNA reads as TGTGCCAGCAGTTACGGGACTAGCGGAAACGAGCAGTACTTC. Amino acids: CASSYGTSGNEQYF.